The 27 T cell receptor beta chains below all came from one sample that was sequenced in a study of cytomegalovirus exposure and HLA in healthy donors. PCR used 60 Vbeta primers and 13 Jbeta primers. TCRdb's copy holds only in-frame clones and misses some; the assay was immunoSEQ multiplex PCR. The sample lists about 89,000 clones, over 8% occurring once. The sequenced sample consisted of PBMCs. These receptors originate from a man in his fifties in good health and CMV-seropositive.

In its sample, this clone was seen a few times. This rearrangement joins TRBV5-1 to TRBJ1-5, with 8 bases identical to TRBD1. The CDR3 is made up of 15 amino acids. The V gene end was trimmed by 0 bases and the J gene end by 4 bases; junction bases not matched to a gene: 3. Per germline, CDR1 SGHRS and CDR2 YFSETQ. In DNA, the CDR3 is TGCGCCAGCAGCTTGGGGACAGGGATAAATCAGCCCCAGCATTTT. This gives the protein CASSLGTGINQPQHF. Looking up the rest from reference TRBV5-1 and TRBJ1-5 gives the full variable domain: KAGVTQTPRYLIKTRGQQVTLSCSPISGHRSVSWYQQTPGQGLQFLFEYFSETQRNKGNFPGRFSGRQFSNSRSEMNVSTLELGDSALYLCASSLGTGINQPQHFGDGTRLSIL.

The chain employs TRBV11-1 and TRBJ2-5; 9 nucleotides match TRBD2. This CDR3 spans 13 amino acids. J lost 5 bases, V lost 8 bases, and 6 bases had no gene match. Germline loops: CDR1 SGHAT, CDR2 FQDESV (reference sequence). The CDR3 DNA reads TGTGCCAGCGGGGAGCGGGAGGAGGAGACCCAGTACTTC. Protein product: CASGEREEETQYF. The variable domain in full, with the rest retrieved from reference TRBV11-1 and TRBJ2-5, is EAEVAQSPRYKITEKSQAVAFWCDPISGHATLYWYRQILGQGPELLVQFQDESVVDDSQLPKDRFSAERLKGVDSTLKIQPAELGDSAMYLCASGEREEETQYFGPGTRLLVL.

This chain links TRBV11-1 with TRBJ2-7, with 11 bases that match TRBD2. Per germline, CDR1 SGHAT and CDR2 FQDESV (reference sequence). The CDR3 totals 16 residues. The ends lost 1 base at V and 3 bases at J; junction bases unmatched: 5. The CDR3 spells CASSLVLAGAYYEQYF. The CDR3 DNA follows: TGTGCCAGCAGCTTAGTACTAGCGGGAGCTTACTACGAGCAGTACTTC.

This clone appeared a few times. The V call is TRBV7-9, the J call TRBJ2-5, with D perhaps TRBD1 (5 bases). The CDR3 is 14 residues long. Germline V gene sequence: CDR1 SEHNR, CDR2 FQNEAQ (reference sequence). V was cut by 5 bases and J by 1 base, with 11 bases left in between. For the CDR3, the DNA is TGTGCCAGCAGCGCTCCAGGGTTCCAAGAGACCCAGTACTTC. Protein sequence: CASSAPGFQETQYF.

The chain couples TRBV28 to TRBJ1-4; TRBD1 is a possible D gene (5 bases). CDR1 is MDHEN, CDR2 SYDVKM, per germline. The V end lost 5 bases, the J end lost 8 bases, and 24 bases lay between the germline ends. This CDR3 has 17 residues. Written as DNA, the CDR3 is TGTGCCAGCAGTCCAACGCTTCCGGGAGGGGAGGGGGAAAAACTGTTTTTT. As protein: CASSPTLPGGEGEKLFF.

The chain is built from TRBV11-2 and TRBJ2-7, with TRBD2 matching over 12 bases. V lost 5 bases to trimming and J lost 0 bases; unmatched junction nucleotides: 2. Germline values: CDR1 SGHAT, CDR2 FQNNGV. This CDR3 region has 15 residues. CDR3 amino acids: CASSLAGGPSYEQYF. The CDR3, as DNA: TGTGCCAGCAGCCTAGCGGGAGGGCCCTCCTACGAGCAGTACTTC.

The chain combines TRBV19 with TRBJ2-7; D might be TRBD2 (6 bases). The CDR3 is 15 residues long. The V end lost 4 bases, the J end lost 1 base, and 14 bases lay between the germline ends. Germline CDR1 and CDR2: LNHDA and SQIVND (reference sequence). The CDR3 is CASSTDLAGSYEQYF. DNA for the CDR3: TGTGCCAGTAGTACCGACCTTGCGGGGTCCTACGAGCAGTACTTC. Based on the CDR3 plus reference TRBV19 and TRBJ2-7, the full variable domain is DGGITQSPKYLFRKEGQNVTLSCEQNLNHDAMYWYRQDPGQGLRLIYYSQIVNDFQKGDIAEGYSVSREKKESFPLTVTSAQKNPTAFYLCASSTDLAGSYEQYFGPGTRLTVT.

The CDR3 DNA reads as TGTGCCAGCAGTATTCGACTAGCGCCCACAGATACGCAGTATTTT. Translated: CASSIRLAPTDTQYF. V is TRBV6-1 and J is TRBJ2-3; 8 nucleotides line up with TRBD2. Germline CDR1 and CDR2: MNHNS and SASEGT. The CDR3 covers 15 residues. Germline trimming cut 5 bases from V and 2 bases from J; bases unmatched to any gene: 6.

This clone was seen a handful of times. The chain links TRBV9 to TRBJ2-3; the match to TRBD2 covers 8 bases. The CDR3 contains 14 residues. Trimming took 3 bases from V and 6 from J; bases not matched to a gene: 6. The germline gives CDR1 SGDLS, CDR2 YYNGEE. In nucleotides, the CDR3 is TGTGCCAGCAGCGCCGGACTAGCCCCCGATACGCAGTATTTT. Translated: CASSAGLAPDTQYF. The variable domain in full, completed from reference TRBV9 and TRBJ2-3, reads DSGVTQTPKHLITATGQRVTLRCSPRSGDLSVYWYQQSLDQGLQFLIQYYNGEERAKGNILERFSAQQFPDLHSELNLSSLELGDSALYFCASSAGLAPDTQYFGPGTRLTVL.

This chain connects TRBV6-1 to TRBJ1-2; TRBD1 might be the D (6 bases). There are 13 residues in the CDR3. CDR1 and CDR2 (germline): MNHNS, SASEGT. The V and J ends lost 11 bases and 4 bases respectively, with 17 bases between them. This CDR3 is CAGQTGLVYGYTF. DNA of the CDR3: TGTGCCGGACAAACAGGGCTCGTCTATGGCTACACCTTC.

The table lists this clone with many counts. V and J are TRBV5-1 and TRBJ2-7; 7 bases are a match to TRBD1. The CDR3 contains 14 residues. The germline V gene encodes CDR1 SGHRS and CDR2 YFSETQ. The junction had 7 bases not matched to a gene; V was cut back by 1 base and J by 6 bases. The CDR3 sequence: CASSLTGEIFEQYF. The CDR3 DNA follows: TGCGCCAGCAGCTTGACAGGGGAGATTTTCGAGCAGTACTTC.

The J gene is TRBJ1-1, the V gene TRBV10-2, with 10 bases matching TRBD1. This CDR3 is 14 amino acids long. V dropped 3 bases and J dropped 11; count of bases not matched to a gene: 9. Germline CDR1 reads WSHSY; CDR2 reads SAAADI. CDR3 sequence: CASSDLTGGKGAFF. The CDR3 DNA reads TGCGCCAGCAGTGATCTGACAGGGGGCAAGGGGGCTTTCTTT.

This clone was seen more than once but under ten times. V is TRBV19 and J is TRBJ1-2, with 10 bases matching TRBD1. Germline V gene lookup returns CDR1 LNHDA and CDR2 SQIVND (reference sequence). This CDR3 contains 13 residues. The V gene end was trimmed by 8 bases and the J gene end by 8 bases; junction bases not matched to a gene: 8. CDR3 nucleotides: TGTGCCAGTGGGCCGGGACAGGGGCGAGGCTACACCTTC. Translated: CASGPGQGRGYTF.

This chain joins TRBV4-3 and TRBJ1-2; TRBD1 agrees at 7 bases. J lost 5 bases, V lost 0 bases, and 9 bases had no gene match. Looked up from germline, CDR1 is LGHNA and CDR2 is YSLEER. This CDR3 is 16 amino acids long. The CDR3 region is CASSQDFPGGRYGYTF. CDR3 bases: TGCGCCAGCAGCCAAGATTTTCCAGGGGGAAGATATGGCTACACCTTC.

This clone showed up just a few times. J is TRBJ1-1 and V is TRBV29-1; 7 bases line up with TRBD1. Germline V gene sequence: CDR1 SQVTM, CDR2 ANQGSEA. The CDR3 extends over 13 amino acids. J was trimmed by 4 bases and V by 6 bases; bases with no gene match: 8. The CDR3 sequence: CSVLTGRATEAFF. The CDR3 bases are TGCAGCGTATTGACAGGGCGGGCCACTGAAGCTTTCTTT.

This clone was seen a few times. The genes are TRBV7-9 and TRBJ2-3; 9 bases align to TRBD2. CDR3 length: 18 amino acids. Germline V gene lookup returns CDR1 SEHNR and CDR2 FQNEAQ (reference sequence). Losses at the gene ends were 4 bases for V and 0 bases for J; bases not matched to a gene: 11. CDR3 loop: CASSSLAGILFSTDTQYF. Written as DNA, the CDR3 is TGTGCCAGCAGCTCTCTAGCGGGGATCCTCTTTAGCACAGATACGCAGTATTTT.

J is TRBJ1-6 and V is TRBV10-3; tentatively, D is TRBD1 (5 bases). This CDR3 region has 15 residues. CDR1 and CDR2 from the germline V gene are ENHRY and SYGVKD. Trimming left V 0 bases short and J 7 bases short, with 10 bases between. The CDR3 reads CAISESEGANSPLHF. The CDR3 DNA is TGTGCCATCAGTGAGTCTGAAGGGGCAAATTCACCCCTCCACTTT.

This clone was seen only a few times. The J gene is TRBJ2-1, the V gene TRBV10-1, with a possible D match to TRBD2 (6 bases). Trimming pared 6 bases from V and 5 bases from J, leaving 11 bases between. This CDR3 contains 13 residues. In germline, CDR1 is WNHNN, CDR2 SYGVQD (reference sequence). CDR3: CASSGGSDNEQFF. CDR3 nucleotides: TGCGCCAGCAGCGGGGGATCGGACAATGAGCAGTTCTTC.

The gene calls are TRBV6-6 and TRBJ2-2; D possibly corresponds to TRBD2 (6 bases). CDR1 is MNHNY, CDR2 SVGAGI, per germline (reference sequence). V lost 8 bases and J 8 bases, leaving 15 bases between the germline ends. This CDR3 has 13 amino acids. The chain's CDR3 is CASSDRGTGELFF. CDR3 sequence (DNA): TGTGCCAGCTCTGATCGCGGGACTGGGGAGCTGTTTTTT.

This clone has more than one count but fewer than ten. This sequence joins TRBV2 and TRBJ1-4; no reliable D call. Per germline, CDR1 SNHLY and CDR2 FYNNEI. Trimming cost V 6 bases and J 8 bases, with 13 bases left between them. CDR3 length: 13 amino acids. CDR3 sequence (DNA): TGTGCCAGCAGCCAGATACAGTTGGAAAAACTGTTTTTT. It codes for CASSQIQLEKLFF.

This chain joins TRBV19 and TRBJ2-3, with TRBD1 matching 12 bases. Germline V gene data show CDR1 as LNHDA and CDR2 as SQIVND (reference sequence). The CDR3 totals 16 residues. The V gene end was trimmed by 6 bases and the J gene end by 2 bases; junction bases not matched to a gene: 6. The CDR3 nucleotides are TGTGCCAGTAGCCCGGGGGACAGGGGGCTCACAGATACGCAGTATTTT. This gives the protein CASSPGDRGLTDTQYF. Drawing the rest from reference TRBV19 and TRBJ2-3, the complete variable domain is DGGITQSPKYLFRKEGQNVTLSCEQNLNHDAMYWYRQDPGQGLRLIYYSQIVNDFQKGDIAEGYSVSREKKESFPLTVTSAQKNPTAFYLCASSPGDRGLTDTQYFGPGTRLTVL.

V and J are TRBV27 and TRBJ2-2, with D perhaps matching TRBD2 (6 bases). This CDR3 is 15 amino acids long. Per germline, CDR1 MNHEY and CDR2 SMNVEV (reference sequence). The germline V and J ends were trimmed by 6 bases and 9 bases, with 20 bases remaining between them. Written as DNA, the CDR3 is TGTGCCAGCAGCCCGGGACTCCCGGCATCTAGGGAGCTGTTTTTT. Protein sequence: CASSPGLPASRELFF.

This clone turned up a few times. The genes are TRBV7-6 and TRBJ2-2; 10 bases agree with TRBD2. Unmatched junction bases numbered 3, after V lost 0 bases and J lost 5 bases. There are 16 residues in the CDR3. Germline CDR1 reads SGHVS; CDR2 reads FNYEAQ. The CDR3 nucleotides are TGTGCCAGCAGCTTAGCGGCTAGCGGGGGAACCGGGGAGCTGTTTTTT. Protein: CASSLAASGGTGELFF. The complete variable domain, with remaining parts taken from reference TRBV7-6 and TRBJ2-2, reads GAGVSQSPRYKVTKRGQDVALRCDPISGHVSLYWYRQALGQGPEFLTYFNYEAQQDKSGLPNDRFSAERPEGSISTLTIQRTEQRDSAMYRCASSLAASGGTGELFFGEGSRLTVL.

This clone has only a few counts. This chain uses TRBV9 with TRBJ2-3; TRBD2 aligns across 7 bases. Germline V gives CDR1 SGDLS, CDR2 YYNGEE. CDR3 length equals 16 residues. The V gene end was trimmed by 4 bases and the J gene end by 4 bases; junction bases not matched to a gene: 12. The CDR3 DNA reads as TGTGCCAGCAGCTTCCGACTAGCCGCGGGGGCAGATACGCAGTATTTT. Amino acid sequence: CASSFRLAAGADTQYF.

This clone was seen just once. The CDR3 loop reads CASSPGTGPITGELFF. The CDR3 coding sequence is TGTGCCAGCAGTCCCGGGACAGGTCCCATCACCGGGGAGCTGTTTTTT. This chain uses TRBV27 with TRBJ2-2, with 8 nucleotides matching TRBD1. The CDR3 is 16 amino acids. From germline, CDR1 is MNHEY and CDR2 SMNVEV (reference sequence). Germline trimming cut 5 bases from V and 4 bases from J; bases unmatched to any gene: 9.

This clone was detected once. The rearrangement joins TRBV5-6 to TRBJ1-4; D remains ambiguous. The CDR3 is 17 amino acids. Germline V CDR1 and CDR2: SGHDT, YYEEEE. V lost 1 base and J 6 bases, leaving 19 bases between the germline ends. CDR3 coding DNA: TGTGCCAGCAGCTTGACCCTCCAATCCCCCGGGTATGAAAAACTGTTTTTT. It yields the protein CASSLTLQSPGYEKLFF.

This clone was observed a few times. CDR3 in DNA: TGTGCCAGCAGTTTATTTGGGACTAGCGGCACAGATACGCAGTATTTT. Protein: CASSLFGTSGTDTQYF. The chain links TRBV27 to TRBJ2-3; 10 nucleotides match TRBD2. The V gene end was trimmed by 1 base and the J gene end by 1 base; junction bases not matched to a gene: 2. The germline CDR1 and CDR2 sequences are MNHEY and SMNVEV (reference sequence). This CDR3 has 16 residues.